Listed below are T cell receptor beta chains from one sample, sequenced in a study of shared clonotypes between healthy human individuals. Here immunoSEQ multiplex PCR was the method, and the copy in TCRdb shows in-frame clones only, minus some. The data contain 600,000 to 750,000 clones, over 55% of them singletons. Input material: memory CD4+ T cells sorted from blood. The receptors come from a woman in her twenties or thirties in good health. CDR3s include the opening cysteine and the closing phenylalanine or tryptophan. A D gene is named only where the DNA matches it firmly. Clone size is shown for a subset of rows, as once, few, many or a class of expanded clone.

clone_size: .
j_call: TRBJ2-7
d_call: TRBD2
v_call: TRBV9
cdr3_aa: CASSVVSSGGSYEQYF
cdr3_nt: TGTGCCAGCAGCGTAGTCTCTAGCGGGGGTTCCTACGAGCAGTACTTC

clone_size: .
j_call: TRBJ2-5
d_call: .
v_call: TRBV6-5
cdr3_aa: CASSRGQTQETQYF
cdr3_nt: TGTGCCAGCAGCCGCGGACAGACCCAAGAGACCCAGTACTTC

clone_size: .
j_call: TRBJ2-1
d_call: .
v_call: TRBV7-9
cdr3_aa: CASSLGLSGNSYNEQFF
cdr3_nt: TGTGCCAGCAGCTTAGGACTTAGCGGAAACTCCTACAATGAGCAGTTCTTC

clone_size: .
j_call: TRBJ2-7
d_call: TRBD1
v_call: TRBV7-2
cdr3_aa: CASSRTRDSSYEQYF
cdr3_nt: TGTGCCAGCAGTCGAACTAGGGACAGCTCCTACGAGCAGTACTTC

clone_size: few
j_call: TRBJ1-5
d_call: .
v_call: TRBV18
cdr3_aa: CASSPWGIIDQPQHF
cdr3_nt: TGTGCCAGCTCACCATGGGGAATCATCGATCAGCCCCAGCATTTT

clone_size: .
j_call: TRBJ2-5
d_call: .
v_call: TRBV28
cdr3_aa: CASSFISAGRGKETQYF
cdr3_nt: TGTGCCAGCAGTTTTATTTCGGCGGGACGGGGGAAAGAGACCCAGTACTTC

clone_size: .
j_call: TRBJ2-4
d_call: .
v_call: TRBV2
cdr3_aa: CASSLRRGAENPKNIQYF
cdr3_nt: TGTGCCAGCAGTTTACGTCGCGGAGCTGAGAATCCCAAAAACATTCAGTACTTC

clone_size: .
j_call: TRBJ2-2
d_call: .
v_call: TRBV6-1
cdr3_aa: CASKMGPFTGELFF
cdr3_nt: TGTGCCAGCAAAATGGGACCGTTCACCGGGGAGCTGTTTTTT

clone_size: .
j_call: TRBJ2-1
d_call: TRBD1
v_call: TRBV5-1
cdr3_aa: CASSKATGSNEQFF
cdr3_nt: TGCGCCAGCAGCAAAGCGACAGGGTCCAATGAGCAGTTCTTC

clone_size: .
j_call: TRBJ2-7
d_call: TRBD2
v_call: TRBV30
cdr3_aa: CAWSPPRTSGRTQYF
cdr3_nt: TGTGCCTGGAGTCCCCCTCGGACTAGCGGGAGGACGCAGTACTTC

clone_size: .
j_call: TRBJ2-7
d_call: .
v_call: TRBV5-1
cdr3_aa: CASSLAGVSHEQYF
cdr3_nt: TGCGCCAGCAGCTTGGCCGGGGTCTCCCACGAGCAGTACTTC

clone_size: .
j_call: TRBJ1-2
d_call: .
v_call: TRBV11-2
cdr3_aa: CASSLVQGHGYTF
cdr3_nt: TGTGCCAGCAGCTTAGTTCAGGGGCATGGCTACACCTTC

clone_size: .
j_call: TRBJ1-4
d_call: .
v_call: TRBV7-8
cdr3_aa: CASSLVQRDNEKLFF
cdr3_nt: TGTGCCAGCAGCTTAGTACAGCGAGATAATGAAAAACTGTTTTTT

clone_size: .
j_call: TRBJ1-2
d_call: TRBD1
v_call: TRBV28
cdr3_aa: CASSLRFRNRGHGYTF
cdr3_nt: TGTGCCAGCAGTCTCCGGTTTCGGAACAGGGGCCATGGCTACACCTTC

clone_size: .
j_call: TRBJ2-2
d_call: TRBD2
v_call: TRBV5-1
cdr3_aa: CASSLGGSYTGELFF
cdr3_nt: TGCGCCAGCAGCTTGGGCGGGAGCTATACCGGGGAGCTGTTTTTT

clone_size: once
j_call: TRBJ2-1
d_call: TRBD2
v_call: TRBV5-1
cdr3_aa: CASSGGGFVAGTYNEQFF
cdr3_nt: TGCGCCAGCAGCGGGGGAGGCTTCGTAGCGGGGACCTACAATGAGCAGTTCTTC

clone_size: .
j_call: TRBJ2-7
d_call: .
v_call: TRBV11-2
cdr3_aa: CASSSTPGSSYEQYF
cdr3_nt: TGTGCCAGCAGCTCCACCCCAGGGAGCTCCTACGAGCAGTACTTC

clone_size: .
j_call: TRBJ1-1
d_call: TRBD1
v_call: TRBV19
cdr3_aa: CASNFDRGAGTEAFF
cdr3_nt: TGTGCCAGTAATTTCGACAGGGGGGCTGGTACTGAAGCTTTCTTT

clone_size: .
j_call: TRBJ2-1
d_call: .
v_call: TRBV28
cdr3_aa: CASSFSGHPSYNEQFF
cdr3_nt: TGTGCCAGCAGTTTCTCGGGACACCCTTCCTACAATGAGCAGTTCTTC

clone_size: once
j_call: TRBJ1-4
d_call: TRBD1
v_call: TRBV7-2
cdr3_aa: CASSPDRGRNEKLFF
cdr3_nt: TGTGCCAGCAGCCCCGACAGGGGAAGAAATGAAAAACTGTTTTTT

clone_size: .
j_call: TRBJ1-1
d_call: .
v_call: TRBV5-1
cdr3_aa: CASSLVGSMNTEAFF
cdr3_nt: TGCGCCAGCAGCTTGGTAGGGAGCATGAACACTGAAGCTTTCTTT

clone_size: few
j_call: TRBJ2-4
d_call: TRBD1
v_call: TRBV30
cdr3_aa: CAWSRQGNIQYF
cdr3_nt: TGTGCCTGGAGTCGACAGGGCAACATTCAGTACTTC

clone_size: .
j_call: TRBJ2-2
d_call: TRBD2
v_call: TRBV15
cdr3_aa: CATRIGLAGDTGELFF
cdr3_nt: TGTGCCACCAGGATAGGGCTAGCGGGAGACACCGGGGAGCTGTTTTTT

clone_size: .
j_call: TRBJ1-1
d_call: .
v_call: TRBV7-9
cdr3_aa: CASSRVNTEAFF
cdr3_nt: TGTGCCAGCAGCAGAGTAAACACTGAAGCTTTCTTT

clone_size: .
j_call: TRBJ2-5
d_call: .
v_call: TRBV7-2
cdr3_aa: CASSLGGTTGLRKTQYF
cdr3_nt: TGTGCCAGCAGCTTAGGAGGGACAACGGGACTTCGTAAGACCCAGTACTTC

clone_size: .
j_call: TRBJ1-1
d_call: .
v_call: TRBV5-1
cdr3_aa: CASSFQGENTEAFF
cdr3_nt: TGCGCCAGCAGCTTTCAAGGGGAGAACACTGAAGCTTTCTTT

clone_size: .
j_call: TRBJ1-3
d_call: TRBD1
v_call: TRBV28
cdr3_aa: CASSLMAGGQNTIYF
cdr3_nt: TGTGCCAGCAGTTTAATGGCAGGGGGCCAAAACACCATATATTTT